This T cell receptor (beta chain) was retrieved from a study of blood T cell repertoires in COVID-19. About the research overall: Sites in the United States, Italy and Spain provided acute and convalescent COVID-19 samples.

The protocol was immunoSEQ multiplex PCR, while the TCRdb copy is restricted to in-frame clones and leaves out a portion. The data contain nearly 25,000 clones, roughly 87% of them singletons. The sequencing input was peripheral blood. This sequence originates from a man between 65 and 85 years old with acute or convalescent COVID-19.

CDR3 in amino acids: CATSRASQETQYF. Here the CDR3 DNA reads TGTGCCACCAGCAGGGCCTCACAAGAGACCCAGTACTTC. V usage is TRBV15 and J usage is TRBJ2-5; D unclear. The V and J ends lost 3 bases and 2 bases respectively, with 7 bases between them. This CDR3 contains 13 residues. Germline lookup yields CDR1 LNHNV and CDR2 YYDKDF (reference sequence).